These 16 T cell receptor beta chains came from one sample sequenced in a study of cytomegalovirus exposure and HLA in healthy donors. PCR was performed using 60 Vbeta and 13 Jbeta primers. Sequenced by immunoSEQ multiplex PCR; TCRdb stores in-frame clones only, minus some. In total, the table holds roughly 53,000 clones. Sequencing was done on a sample of PBMCs. The receptors derive from a female donor in good health and CMV-seronegative.

The chain combines TRBV2 with TRBJ2-5, with 8 nucleotides matching TRBD1. Germline assignment: CDR1 SNHLY and CDR2 FYNNEI. V dropped 3 bases and J dropped 5; count of bases not matched to a gene: 2. The CDR3 runs 13 residues. For the CDR3, the DNA is TGTGCCAGCAGTGAGGACAGGGATGAGACCCAGTACTTC. Amino acid sequence: CASSEDRDETQYF.

The V gene is TRBV15, the J gene TRBJ1-2, with 7 bases lining up with TRBD1. The V gene end was trimmed by 0 bases and the J gene end by 6 bases; junction bases not matched to a gene: 10. This CDR3 is built from 16 residues. Germline CDR1 is LNHNV and CDR2 is YYDKDF (reference sequence). CDR3 loop: CATSRDSTGEQDGYTF. The CDR3 DNA is TGTGCCACCAGCAGAGATTCTACAGGGGAACAGGATGGCTACACCTTC.

V is TRBV5-4 and J is TRBJ2-7, with D possibly being TRBD2 (5 bases). Germline CDR1 is SGHNT and CDR2 is YYREEE (reference sequence). V was cut by 0 bases and J by 3 bases, with 10 bases left in between. This CDR3 comprises 14 residues. CDR3 DNA sequence: TGTGCCAGCAGCTTGGAGGGAGTTCGCTACGAGCAGTACTTC. Translating it yields CASSLEGVRYEQYF.

In DNA, the CDR3 is TGTGCCAGCAGCTTCGGGACGGAAGGGGAGGGGACCGGGGAGCTGTTTTTT. Its protein is CASSFGTEGEGTGELFF. The V call is TRBV9, the J call TRBJ2-2, with 7 bases aligning to TRBD2. CDR1 is SGDLS, CDR2 YYNGEE, per germline. The J segment lost 5 bases and the V segment lost 4 bases, leaving 14 bases of the junction unmatched. This CDR3 has 17 residues.

CDR3 DNA sequence: TGTGCCAGCAGCAACAGGGTCGCTCAGCCCCAGCATTTT. This gives the protein CASSNRVAQPQHF. The V call is TRBV7-9, the J call TRBJ1-5; maybe TRBD1 (6 bases). CDR1 and CDR2 from the germline V gene are SEHNR and FQNEAQ (reference sequence). The CDR3 is 13 residues long. V was trimmed by 5 bases and J by 6 bases, leaving 11 bases between them.

The chain links TRBV4-3 to TRBJ1-5, with D perhaps TRBD1 (6 bases). CDR1 is LGHNA, CDR2 YSLEER, per germline. With 0 bases removed from V and 4 bases from J, the gap between germline ends came to 13 bases. This CDR3 has 16 amino acids. CDR3 in DNA: TGCGCCAGCAGCCAAGATCTTGGGGGGGCAAATCAGCCCCAGCATTTT. Encoded protein: CASSQDLGGANQPQHF.

The chain has TRBV27 and TRBJ2-7, with TRBD2 matching 11 bases. The length of the CDR3 is 14 residues. Germline CDR1 reads MNHEY; CDR2 reads SMNVEV (reference sequence). V gave up 0 bases and J gave up 6 bases; unmatched junction bases: 1. CDR3 bases: TGTGCCAGCAGTTTATCCGGGACTAGCGGCGAGCAGTACTTC. Its protein product is CASSLSGTSGEQYF.

The gene calls are TRBV29-1 and TRBJ1-1; 9 bases are shared with TRBD1. CDR3 length equals 13 residues. V lost 2 bases to trimming and J lost 9 bases; unmatched junction nucleotides: 7. Germline CDR1 SQVTM, CDR2 ANQGSEA. The CDR3, as DNA: TGCAGCGTTGAAAAGACAGGGGGGGCTCAAGCTTTCTTT. This gives the protein CSVEKTGGAQAFF.

The rearrangement uses TRBV5-1 and TRBJ2-1, with TRBD2 matching 7 bases. With 2 bases clipped from V and 1 base from J, the junction kept 3 bases outside the gene matches. Per germline, CDR1 SGHRS and CDR2 YFSETQ. The CDR3 has 15 amino acids. The CDR3 sequence is CASSFSGLSYNEQFF. The CDR3 DNA follows: TGCGCCAGCAGCTTTAGCGGGCTGTCCTACAATGAGCAGTTCTTC.

The CDR3 DNA is TGTGCCAGCTGCAGGGGGCCGGGAGAAAAACTGTTTTTT. Residues: CASCRGPGEKLFF. The chain recombines TRBV6-1 with TRBJ1-4; 8 bases line up with TRBD1. The J segment lost 8 bases and the V segment lost 8 bases, leaving 7 bases of the junction unmatched. Germline V gene lookup returns CDR1 MNHNS and CDR2 SASEGT. This CDR3 has 13 residues.

The chain recombines TRBV20-1 with TRBJ2-3; D is ambiguous. Trimming stripped 1 base from V and 6 bases from J, with 2 bases between. Germline-derived CDR1 and CDR2 are DFQATT and SNEGSKA (reference sequence). The CDR3 totals 10 residues. CDR3 amino acids: CSARADTQYF. The CDR3, as DNA: TGCAGTGCTAGAGCGGATACGCAGTATTTT.

The chain couples TRBV5-1 to TRBJ1-1; the match to TRBD1 covers 7 bases. The CDR3 is 14 amino acids. Trimming removed 3 bases from V and 1 base from J; junction bases left unmatched: 3. CDR1 and CDR2 (germline): SGHRS, YFSETQ. The CDR3 loop reads CASSSGQPNTEAFF. CDR3 nucleotide sequence: TGCGCCAGCAGCTCGGGACAGCCGAACACTGAAGCTTTCTTT.

The genes are TRBV27 and TRBJ1-4; maybe TRBD1 (5 bases). CDR1 is MNHEY and CDR2 is SMNVEV in the germline V gene (reference sequence). V lost 5 bases, J lost 8 bases, and 15 bases lay in between. The CDR3 has 14 residues. The CDR3: CASSRQQFREKLFF. CDR3 coding DNA: TGTGCCAGCAGTAGACAGCAATTCCGGGAAAAACTGTTTTTT.

This chain joins TRBV19 and TRBJ2-7, with 8 bases lining up with TRBD1. The V and J ends lost 4 bases and 0 bases, in that order; junction bases with no gene match: 5. The CDR3 contains 15 residues. CDR1 is LNHDA and CDR2 is SQIVND in the germline V gene (reference sequence). Here the CDR3 reads CASSNPGQVSYEQYF. The CDR3 DNA reads TGTGCCAGTAGTAATCCGGGACAGGTCTCCTACGAGCAGTACTTC.

The chain recombines TRBV5-1 with TRBJ1-2; 9 bases map to TRBD1. V gave up 7 bases and J gave up 5 bases; unmatched junction bases: 12. Germline CDR1 reads SGHRS; CDR2 reads YFSETQ. The CDR3 consists of 15 residues. CDR3 sequence: CASRTGVRDLYGYTF. As DNA, the CDR3 is TGCGCCAGCCGGACAGGGGTTCGCGACCTATATGGCTACACCTTC.

The rearrangement uses TRBV5-1 and TRBJ2-3; 15 nucleotides align to TRBD2. CDR1 is SGHRS and CDR2 is YFSETQ in the germline V gene. The CDR3 contains 18 residues. After removal of 4 bases from V and 2 bases from J, the junction contained 8 bases not matched to a gene. The CDR3 bases are TGCGCCAGCAGCCAAGGGACTAGCGGGGGGCGATTCACAGATACGCAGTATTTT. It yields the protein CASSQGTSGGRFTDTQYF.